Reported below is one T cell receptor beta chain. The data originate from a study of T cell changes during pregnancy in multiple sclerosis. The CDR3 is 13 amino acids. V shed 4 bases, J shed 7 bases, and the junction held 3 bases outside the gene matches. Germline lookup yields CDR1 LGHNA and CDR2 YNFKEQ. The method was immunoSEQ multiplex PCR; TCRdb's version includes in-frame clones alone and lacks a portion of them. This table has 100,000 or so clones, roughly 92% appearing once. The rearrangement uses TRBV4-2 and TRBJ2-1; 8 bases map to TRBD2. This sample comprised peripheral blood, obtained after pregnancy. The sequence was collected from a female donor with multiple sclerosis, enrolled in a pregnancy study. CDR3 region: CASSLPGGNEQFF. The CDR3 bases are TGTGCCAGCAGCCTCCCGGGGGGGAATGAGCAGTTCTTC.